These 29 T cell receptor beta chains came from one sample sequenced in a study of molecular identifiers for immune sequencing clone quantification. TCRdb passed the PCR reads through MiXCR, listing each CDR3 protein once. The sample carries about 640,000 distinct CDR3 sequences, just under 20% recorded once. Sequencing input: naive CD8+ T cells from blood, with Jurkat cell RNA spiked in. Subset denoted: FACS-sorted CD8+CD4-CCR7+CD45RA+ naive T cells. The receptors stem from a human donor in good health. Some libraries in this study had Jurkat cell RNA spiked in.

In its sample, this clonotype was seen a few times. V and J are TRBV7-3 and TRBJ2-5; tentatively, D is TRBD1 or TRBD2 (6 bases each). Germline lookup yields CDR1 SGHTA and CDR2 FQGTGA. V lost 3 bases and J 0 bases, leaving 14 bases between the germline ends. This CDR3 region has 16 residues. CDR3 in DNA: TGTGCCAGCAGCTTGGGGGGCCCGGCGTACCAAGAGACCCAGTACTTC. This codes for CASSLGGPAYQETQYF.

This clonotype has at least ten counts. The V gene is TRBV20-1, the J gene TRBJ2-5; TRBD1 matches at 7 bases. Trimming at V came to 0 bases and at J to 9 bases, leaving 4 bases not matched to a gene. The CDR3 spans 12 residues. In germline, CDR1 is DFQATT, CDR2 SNEGSKA (reference sequence). CDR3 amino acids: CSARETGVAQYF. As DNA, the CDR3 is TGCAGTGCTAGAGAAACAGGGGTTGCCCAGTACTTC.

On this clonotype itself: With a much larger clone just one base away, this may be a read error. The chain joins TRBV5-1 to TRBJ2-7; maybe TRBD2 (5 bases). CDR1 is SGHRS and CDR2 is YFSETQ in the germline V gene. The CDR3 runs to 13 residues. As DNA, the CDR3 is TGCGCCAGCAGCTTGGGAGGGTACAACGAGCGGTACTTC. Translated: CASSLGGYNERYF.

This clonotype was observed at least ten times. The chain couples TRBV13 to TRBJ2-2, with 8 nucleotides matching TRBD2. V was pared by 2 bases and J by 0 bases, with 5 bases of the junction left unmatched. The CDR3 sequence is 17 residues long. The germline V gene encodes CDR1 PRHDT and CDR2 FYEKMQ (reference sequence). The chain's CDR3 is CASSLTSGGPNTGELFF. CDR3 nucleotides: TGTGCCAGCAGCTTAACGAGCGGGGGCCCGAACACCGGGGAGCTGTTTTTT.

This clonotype was observed a handful of times. The V gene is TRBV27, the J gene TRBJ2-7, with 7 bases aligning to TRBD1. The CDR3 is 15 residues long. Unmatched junction bases numbered 10, after V lost 6 bases and J lost 2 bases. Germline CDR1 MNHEY, CDR2 SMNVEV (reference sequence). CDR3 coding DNA: TGTGCCAGCAGAGAAGGACAGGCTCCAACCTACGAGCAGTACTTC. This codes for CASREGQAPTYEQYF.

This clonotype was counted many times. This rearrangement joins TRBV4-3 to TRBJ2-1; 7 bases are a match to TRBD2. The ends lost 1 base at V and 5 bases at J; junction bases unmatched: 5. The CDR3 totals 15 residues. Germline V CDR1 and CDR2: LGHNA, YSLEER. The CDR3 is CASSQAAGSNNEQFF. CDR3 DNA: TGCGCCAGCAGCCAAGCAGCGGGATCGAACAATGAGCAGTTCTTC.

J is TRBJ2-1 and V is TRBV28, with 7 bases fitting TRBD2. From germline, CDR1 is MDHEN and CDR2 SYDVKM. The CDR3 extends over 16 amino acids. The V segment lost 5 bases and the J segment 7 bases; nucleotides outside the gene matches: 14. Written as DNA, the CDR3 is TGTGCCAGCAGTGCGGGAGACGGGCCGAAGATAAATGAGCAGTTCTTC. This encodes CASSAGDGPKINEQFF.

J is TRBJ2-5 and V is TRBV6-2 or TRBV6-3; 8 positions agree with TRBD2. Trimming at V came to 8 bases and at J to 0 bases, leaving 2 bases not matched to a gene. The CDR3 extends over 13 amino acids. Germline V CDR1 and CDR2: MNHEY, SVGEGT. CDR3 bases: TGTGCCAGCTTAGCGGGGTACCAAGAGACCCAGTACTTC. It yields the protein CASLAGYQETQYF.

This clonotype showed up many times. The rearrangement links TRBV7-6 to TRBJ2-3; 9 bases are a match to TRBD1. The CDR3 totals 15 residues. Germline V lookup: CDR1 SGHVS, CDR2 FNYEAQ. The J segment lost 3 bases and the V segment lost 4 bases, leaving 5 bases of the junction unmatched. In nucleotides, the CDR3 is TGTGCCAGCAGCTCAACAGGGGGCGGTACAGATACGCAGTATTTT. Its protein is CASSSTGGGTDTQYF.

This clonotype was seen ten or more times. The chain has TRBV20-1 and TRBJ2-7; 13 nucleotides line up with TRBD2. With 1 base clipped from V and 2 bases from J, the junction kept 11 bases outside the gene matches. The germline V gene encodes CDR1 DFQATT and CDR2 SNEGSKA (reference sequence). The CDR3 length is 18 residues. CDR3 region: CSARGFGLAGAQAYEQYF. Here the CDR3 DNA reads TGCAGTGCTAGAGGATTTGGACTAGCGGGAGCACAAGCCTACGAGCAGTACTTC.

This clonotype showed up many times. The rearrangement joins TRBV5-1 to TRBJ1-1, with no clear D. The ends were cut back, 3 bases at V and 1 base at J, with 25 bases in the middle. The CDR3 consists of 19 residues. CDR1 is SGHRS, CDR2 YFSETQ, per germline. The CDR3 here is CASSSLTSLAGGENTEAFF. The CDR3 region has the DNA TGCGCCAGCAGCTCCCTGACATCCCTGGCGGGCGGAGAGAACACTGAAGCTTTCTTT.

In this sample, this clonotype turned up a few times. The V gene is TRBV11-2, the J gene TRBJ2-7; D possibly corresponds to TRBD2 (5 bases). The CDR3 has 12 amino acids. V lost 4 bases and J lost 6, with 10 bases in between. The germline gives CDR1 SGHAT, CDR2 FQNNGV. CDR3 nucleotides: TGTGCCAGCAGCTCCCTTGAGGGCGAGCAGTACTTC. It codes for CASSSLEGEQYF.

This clonotype was counted ten times or more. This rearrangement joins TRBV20-1 to TRBJ2-3; tentative D call: TRBD2 (5 bases). The CDR3 length is 13 residues. Germline V lookup: CDR1 DFQATT, CDR2 SNEGSKA (reference sequence). V was shortened by 6 bases and J by 2 bases, with 12 bases between the two germline ends. The CDR3 spells CSARAAHTDTQYF. The CDR3 region has the DNA TGCAGTGCCCGAGCGGCGCACACAGATACGCAGTATTTT.

The table lists this clonotype with many counts. V usage is TRBV5-1 and J usage is TRBJ1-1; D is ambiguous. This CDR3 contains 15 residues. V was clipped by 0 bases and J by 5 bases, with 14 bases between them. In germline, CDR1 is SGHRS, CDR2 YFSETQ. This chain's CDR3 is CASSLEGPLRTEAFF. CDR3 nucleotides: TGCGCCAGCAGCTTGGAAGGCCCACTGAGGACTGAAGCTTTCTTT.

This clonotype was counted many times. The chain is built from TRBV7-9 and TRBJ2-1, with TRBD1 identical over 9 bases. Germline values: CDR1 SEHNR, CDR2 FQNEAQ (reference sequence). With 5 bases clipped from V and 5 bases from J, the junction kept 7 bases outside the gene matches. CDR3 length: 15 residues. The CDR3 reads CASSLTGGVDNEQFF. The CDR3 DNA is TGTGCCAGCAGCCTCACAGGGGGCGTAGACAATGAGCAGTTCTTC.

This clonotype was observed a few times. Germline and junction disagree at one end, which may indicate a read error. The CDR3 protein is CASSQAHGGVRYVQYF. The CDR3 nucleotides read TGCGCCAGCAGCCAAGCCCACGGGGGCGTGAGATACGTGCAGTACTTC. This rearrangement joins TRBV4-3 to TRBJ2-7; D is possibly TRBD1 or TRBD2 (6 bases each). Germline V gene sequence: CDR1 LGHNA, CDR2 YSLEER. The CDR3 contains 16 residues.

This clonotype was counted many times. The rearrangement uses TRBV19 and TRBJ1-5, with D maybe TRBD1 (6 bases). Germline CDR1 is LNHDA and CDR2 is SQIVND (reference sequence). V lost 5 bases and J 1 base, leaving 12 bases between the germline ends. This CDR3 spans 15 amino acids. CDR3 sequence reads: CASSYGGRSNQPQHF. CDR3 coding DNA: TGTGCCAGTAGTTACGGGGGCCGCAGCAATCAGCCCCAGCATTTT.

This clonotype was seen ten or more times. The rearrangement uses TRBV27 and TRBJ2-4; 7 bases line up with TRBD1. The V segment lost 4 bases and the J segment 2 bases; nucleotides outside the gene matches: 14. CDR1 and CDR2 (germline): MNHEY, SMNVEV (reference sequence). The CDR3 has 18 amino acids. Here the CDR3 reads CASSSRTPGQYSKNIQYF. CDR3 sequence (DNA): TGTGCCAGCAGTTCCCGGACACCGGGACAGTACTCCAAAAACATTCAGTACTTC.

This clonotype was found a few times. The V gene is TRBV29-1, the J gene TRBJ2-1, with 7 bases matching TRBD2. Looked up from germline, CDR1 is SQVTM and CDR2 is ANQGSEA. This CDR3 contains 15 residues. V dropped 8 bases and J dropped 6; count of bases not matched to a gene: 16. CDR3 amino acids: CSFWGETGGGNEQFF. The DNA of the CDR3 is TGCAGCTTCTGGGGCGAGACGGGAGGAGGCAATGAGCAGTTCTTC.

This clonotype has at least ten counts. The chain uses TRBV29-1 and TRBJ1-3, with D unclear. The V gene lost 0 bases and the J gene lost 3 bases, with 15 bases spanning the gap. Germline CDR1 and CDR2: SQVTM and ANQGSEA. This CDR3 is 16 amino acids long. As DNA, the CDR3 is TGCAGCGTTGAAGATCTTTCCCGACTCGGTGGAAACACCATATATTTT. Translation: CSVEDLSRLGGNTIYF.

The CDR3 DNA sequence: TGTGCCAGCAGTCTCGAGGGGGGGGGATATACGCAGTATTTT. This encodes CASSLEGGGYTQYF. The chain is built from TRBV25-1 and TRBJ2-3, with D possibly being TRBD2 (7 bases). Trimming pared 5 bases from V and 7 bases from J, leaving 16 bases between. From germline, CDR1 is MGHDK and CDR2 SYGVNS. This CDR3 comprises 14 residues.

This clonotype was counted a few times. The chain is built from TRBV24-1 and TRBJ2-3; D gene ambiguous. Trimming shortened V by 1 base and J by 3 bases, and 4 bases separated the two germline ends. The CDR3 has 13 amino acids. Per germline, CDR1 KGHDR and CDR2 SFDVKD. The CDR3 reads CATSDLKTDTQYF. CDR3 nucleotides: TGTGCCACCAGTGATTTAAAAACAGATACGCAGTATTTT.

Of note for this clonotype: A much larger clone is a single base away; this may be a read error. The chain uses TRBV27 and TRBJ2-3, with TRBD1 matching over 7 bases. Germline values: CDR1 MNHEY, CDR2 SMNVEV (reference sequence). The CDR3 sequence is 16 residues long. This CDR3 reads CASSLGARQGTDTRYF. CDR3 DNA: TGTGCCAGCAGTTTAGGGGCGAGACAGGGTACAGATACGCGGTATTTT.

In its sample, this clonotype was seen many times. The J gene is TRBJ1-3, the V gene TRBV6-1; D unresolved. V was shortened by 0 bases and J by 0 bases, with 9 bases between the two germline ends. Germline V gene sequence: CDR1 MNHNS, CDR2 SASEGT. The CDR3 has 16 amino acids. CDR3 nucleotide sequence: TGTGCCAGCAGTGAAGCACCGGCTTTCTCTGGAAACACCATATATTTT. This codes for CASSEAPAFSGNTIYF.

In this sample, this clonotype turned up many times. The CDR3 nucleotides are TGCGCCAGCAACGGGGGGGGCCATGAGGTCAATGAGCAGTTCTTC. It specifies CASNGGGHEVNEQFF. The chain employs TRBV5-1 and TRBJ2-1; 8 nucleotides match TRBD2. The J segment lost 6 bases and the V segment lost 6 bases, leaving 11 bases of the junction unmatched. This CDR3 is built from 15 residues. From germline, CDR1 is SGHRS and CDR2 YFSETQ.

The chain couples TRBV4-1 to TRBJ2-3, with TRBD2 matching over 7 bases. The CDR3 contains 15 residues. The germline CDR1 and CDR2 sequences are MGHRA and YSYEKL. V was pared by 5 bases and J by 4 bases, with 9 bases of the junction left unmatched. CDR3 DNA sequence: TGCGCCAGCAGCACGCGGGAGCTGGGTGCAGATACGCAGTATTTT. Its protein product is CASSTRELGADTQYF.

This clonotype turned up a few times. The CDR3 DNA follows: TGTGCCATCAGTACTACCGACACCGGGGAGCTGTTTTTT. Translated: CAISTTDTGELFF. V is TRBV10-3 and J is TRBJ2-2; no clear D gene. This CDR3 is built from 13 residues. The germline CDR1 and CDR2 sequences are ENHRY and SYGVKD. The V end lost 5 bases, the J end lost 3 bases, and 7 bases lay between the germline ends.

This clonotype occurred many times. The CDR3 loop reads CASSWAGTESTDTQYF. CDR3 DNA: TGCGCCAGCAGCTGGGCCGGGACAGAGAGCACAGATACGCAGTATTTT. J is TRBJ2-3 and V is TRBV5-1, with 7 bases aligning to TRBD1. Trimming removed 3 bases from V and 0 bases from J; junction bases left unmatched: 7. The length of the CDR3 is 16 residues. The V gene's germline CDR1 is SGHRS and CDR2 YFSETQ.

Many counts were recorded for this clonotype. The chain has TRBV11-2 and TRBJ1-1; D is unclear. The CDR3 runs to 12 residues. Germline loops: CDR1 SGHAT, CDR2 FQNNGV. The germline V and J ends were trimmed by 2 bases and 6 bases, with 7 bases remaining between them. The CDR3 sequence: CASSLYWSEAFF. The CDR3 DNA reads TGTGCCAGCAGCTTATATTGGTCTGAAGCTTTCTTT.